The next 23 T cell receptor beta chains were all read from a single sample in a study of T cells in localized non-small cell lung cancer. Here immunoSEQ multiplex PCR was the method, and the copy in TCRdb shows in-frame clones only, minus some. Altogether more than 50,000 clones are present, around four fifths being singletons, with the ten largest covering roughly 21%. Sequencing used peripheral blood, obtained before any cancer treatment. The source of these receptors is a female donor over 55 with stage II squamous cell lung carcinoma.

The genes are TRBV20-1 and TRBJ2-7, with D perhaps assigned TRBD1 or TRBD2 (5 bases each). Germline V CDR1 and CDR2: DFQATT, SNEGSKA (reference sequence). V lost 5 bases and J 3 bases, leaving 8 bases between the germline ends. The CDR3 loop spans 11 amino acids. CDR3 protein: CSAGDGYEQYF. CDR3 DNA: TGCAGTGCTGGGGACGGCTACGAGCAGTACTTC.

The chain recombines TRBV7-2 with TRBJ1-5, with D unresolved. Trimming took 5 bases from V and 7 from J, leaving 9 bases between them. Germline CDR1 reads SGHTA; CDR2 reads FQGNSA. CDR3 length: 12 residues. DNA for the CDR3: TGTGCCAGCAGCGAGCCCGGGCAGCCCCAGCATTTT. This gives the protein CASSEPGQPQHF.

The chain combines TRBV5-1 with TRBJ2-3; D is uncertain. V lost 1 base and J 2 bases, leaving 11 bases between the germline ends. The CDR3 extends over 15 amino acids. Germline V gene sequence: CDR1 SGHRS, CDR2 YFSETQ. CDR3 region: CASSLRLPSTDTQYF. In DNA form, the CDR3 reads TGCGCCAGCAGCTTGCGATTACCATCCACAGATACGCAGTATTTT. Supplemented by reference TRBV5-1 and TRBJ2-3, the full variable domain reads KAGVTQTPRYLIKTRGQQVTLSCSPISGHRSVSWYQQTPGQGLQFLFEYFSETQRNKGNFPGRFSGRQFSNSRSEMNVSTLELGDSALYLCASSLRLPSTDTQYFGPGTRLTVL.

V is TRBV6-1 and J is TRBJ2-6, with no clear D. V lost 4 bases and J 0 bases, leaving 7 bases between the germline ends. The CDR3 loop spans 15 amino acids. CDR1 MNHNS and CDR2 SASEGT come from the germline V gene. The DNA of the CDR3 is TGTGCCAGCAGTGTGGGGTACTCTGGGGCCAACGTCCTGACTTTC. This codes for CASSVGYSGANVLTF.

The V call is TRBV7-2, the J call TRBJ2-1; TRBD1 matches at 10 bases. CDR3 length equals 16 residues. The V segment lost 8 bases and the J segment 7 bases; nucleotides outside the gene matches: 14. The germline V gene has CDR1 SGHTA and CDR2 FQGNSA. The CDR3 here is CASRPPGTGVVNEQFF. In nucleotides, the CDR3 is TGTGCCAGCCGCCCACCGGGGACAGGGGTTGTAAATGAGCAGTTCTTC.

The CDR3 DNA is TGCGCCAGCAGCTTGAGCCTCCAGAGTTACAATGAGCAGTTCTTC. Its translation: CASSLSLQSYNEQFF. The rearrangement uses TRBV5-1 and TRBJ2-1; D gene uncertain. V dropped 1 base and J dropped 4 bases, with 12 bases sitting between them. Looked up from germline, CDR1 is SGHRS and CDR2 is YFSETQ. CDR3 size: 15 residues. Full variable domain (missing parts from reference TRBV5-1 and TRBJ2-1): KAGVTQTPRYLIKTRGQQVTLSCSPISGHRSVSWYQQTPGQGLQFLFEYFSETQRNKGNFPGRFSGRQFSNSRSEMNVSTLELGDSALYLCASSLSLQSYNEQFFGPGTRLTVL.

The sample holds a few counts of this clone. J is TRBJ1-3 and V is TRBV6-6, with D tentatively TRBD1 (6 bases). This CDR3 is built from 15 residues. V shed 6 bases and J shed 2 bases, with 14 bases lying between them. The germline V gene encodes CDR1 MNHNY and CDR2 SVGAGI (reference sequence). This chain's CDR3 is CASRSTGMTGNTIYF. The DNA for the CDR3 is TGTGCCAGCAGATCCACAGGGATGACTGGAAACACCATATATTTT.

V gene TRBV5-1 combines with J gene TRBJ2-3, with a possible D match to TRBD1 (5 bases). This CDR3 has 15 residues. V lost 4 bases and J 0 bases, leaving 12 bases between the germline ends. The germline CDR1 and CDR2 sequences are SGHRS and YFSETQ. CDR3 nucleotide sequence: TGCGCCAGCAGCCACAGGACGGGTAGCACAGATACGCAGTATTTT. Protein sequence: CASSHRTGSTDTQYF.

The chain's CDR3 is CASSLGGGANEQFF. As DNA, the CDR3 is TGTGCCAGCAGCTTAGGAGGGGGGGCGAATGAGCAGTTCTTC. The chain combines TRBV7-2 with TRBJ2-1; D might be TRBD2 (7 bases). Germline CDR1 and CDR2: SGHTA and FQGNSA. The CDR3 covers 14 residues. V was pared by 1 base and J by 7 bases, with 11 bases between.

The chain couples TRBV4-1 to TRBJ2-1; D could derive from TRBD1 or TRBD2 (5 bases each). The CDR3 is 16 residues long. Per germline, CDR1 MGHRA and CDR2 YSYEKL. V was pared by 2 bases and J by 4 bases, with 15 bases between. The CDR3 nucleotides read TGCGCCAGCAGCCAAAAAGAGGGGCCCAAGTACAATGAGCAGTTCTTC. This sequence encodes CASSQKEGPKYNEQFF.

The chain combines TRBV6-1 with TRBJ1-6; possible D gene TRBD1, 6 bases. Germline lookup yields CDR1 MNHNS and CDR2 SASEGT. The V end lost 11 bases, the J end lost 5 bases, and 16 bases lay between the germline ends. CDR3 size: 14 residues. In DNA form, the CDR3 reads TGTGCCCTCAGGGAAACAGGGCATAATTCACCCCTCCACTTT. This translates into CALRETGHNSPLHF.

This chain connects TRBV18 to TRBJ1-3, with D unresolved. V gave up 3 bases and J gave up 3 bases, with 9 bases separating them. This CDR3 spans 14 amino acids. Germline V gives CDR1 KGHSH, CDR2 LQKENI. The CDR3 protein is CASSPVAFGNTIYF. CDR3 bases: TGTGCCAGCTCACCGGTGGCGTTTGGAAACACCATATATTTT. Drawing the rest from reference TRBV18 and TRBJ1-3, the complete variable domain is NAGVMQNPRHLVRRRGQEARLRCSPMKGHSHVYWYRQLPEEGLKFMVYLQKENIIDESGMPKERFSAEFPKEGPSILRIQQVVRGDSAAYFCASSPVAFGNTIYFGEGSWLTVV.

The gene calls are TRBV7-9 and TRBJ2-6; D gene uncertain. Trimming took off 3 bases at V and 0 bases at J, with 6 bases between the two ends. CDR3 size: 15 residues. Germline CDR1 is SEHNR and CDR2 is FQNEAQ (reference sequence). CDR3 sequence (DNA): TGTGCCAGCAGCTTGAGACTCTCTGGGGCCAACGTCCTGACTTTC. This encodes CASSLRLSGANVLTF.

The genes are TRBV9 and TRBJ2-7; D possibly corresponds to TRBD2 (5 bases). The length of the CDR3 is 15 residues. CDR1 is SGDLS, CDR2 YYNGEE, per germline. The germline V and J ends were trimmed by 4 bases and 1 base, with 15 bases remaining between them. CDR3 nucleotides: TGTGCCAGCAGCCCCCGGTCGGACTTATCCTACGAGCAGTACTTC. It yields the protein CASSPRSDLSYEQYF.

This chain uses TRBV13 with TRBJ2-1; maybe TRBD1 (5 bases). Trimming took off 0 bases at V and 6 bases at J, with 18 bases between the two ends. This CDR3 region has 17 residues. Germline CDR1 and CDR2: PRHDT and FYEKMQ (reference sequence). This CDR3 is CASSLGHRRSSPNEQFF. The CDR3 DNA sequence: TGTGCCAGCAGCTTAGGGCACAGGCGAAGTAGTCCCAATGAGCAGTTCTTC. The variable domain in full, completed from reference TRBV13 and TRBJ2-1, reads AAGVIQSPRHLIKEKRETATLKCYPIPRHDTVYWYQQGPGQDPQFLISFYEKMQSDKGSIPDRFSAQQFSDYHSELNMSSLELGDSALYFCASSLGHRRSSPNEQFFGPGTRLTVL.

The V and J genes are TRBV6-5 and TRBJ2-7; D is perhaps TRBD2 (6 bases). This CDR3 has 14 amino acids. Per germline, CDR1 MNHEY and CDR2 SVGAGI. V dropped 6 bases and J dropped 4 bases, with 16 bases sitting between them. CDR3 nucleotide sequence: TGTGCCAGCAGGTCCAGGGTGGGGACTTACGAGCAGTACTTC. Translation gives CASRSRVGTYEQYF.

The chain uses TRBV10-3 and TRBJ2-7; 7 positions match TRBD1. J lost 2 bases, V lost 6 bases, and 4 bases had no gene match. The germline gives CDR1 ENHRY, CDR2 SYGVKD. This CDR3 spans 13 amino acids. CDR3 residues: CAIRTGTAYEQYF. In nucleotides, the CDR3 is TGTGCCATCAGGACCGGGACAGCCTACGAGCAGTACTTC.

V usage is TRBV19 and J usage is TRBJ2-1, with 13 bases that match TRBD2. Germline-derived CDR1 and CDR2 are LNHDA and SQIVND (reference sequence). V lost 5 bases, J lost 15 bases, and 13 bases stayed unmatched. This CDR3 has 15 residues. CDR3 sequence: CASSSLLAGGVIPFF. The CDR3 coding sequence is TGTGCCAGTAGTTCCTTACTAGCGGGGGGGGTGATTCCGTTCTTC.

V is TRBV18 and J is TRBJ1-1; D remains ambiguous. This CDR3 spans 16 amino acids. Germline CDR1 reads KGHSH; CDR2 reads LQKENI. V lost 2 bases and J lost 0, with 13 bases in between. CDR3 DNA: TGTGCCAGCTCACCAGTCGAGGTCGGAGTGAACACTGAAGCTTTCTTT. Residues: CASSPVEVGVNTEAFF.

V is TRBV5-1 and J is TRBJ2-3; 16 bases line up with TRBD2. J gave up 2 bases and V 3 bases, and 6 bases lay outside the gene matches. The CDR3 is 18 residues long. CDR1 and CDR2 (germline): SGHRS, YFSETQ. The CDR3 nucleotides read TGCGCCAGCAGCTCCGGGACTAGCGGGGGGGGCGCCACAGATACGCAGTATTTT. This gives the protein CASSSGTSGGGATDTQYF.

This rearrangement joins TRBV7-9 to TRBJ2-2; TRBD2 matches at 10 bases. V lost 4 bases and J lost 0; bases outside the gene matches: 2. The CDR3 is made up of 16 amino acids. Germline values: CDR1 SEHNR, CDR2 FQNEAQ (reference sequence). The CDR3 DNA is TGTGCCAGCAGCTCACTAGCGGGGACGAACACCGGGGAGCTGTTTTTT. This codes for CASSSLAGTNTGELFF.

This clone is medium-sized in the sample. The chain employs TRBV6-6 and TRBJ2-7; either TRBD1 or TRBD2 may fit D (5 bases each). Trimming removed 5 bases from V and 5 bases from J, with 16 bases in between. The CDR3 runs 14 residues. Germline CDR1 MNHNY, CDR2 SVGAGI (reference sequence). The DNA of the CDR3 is TGTGCCAGCAGTACTTCCGGGACGCCCCACGAGCAGTACTTC. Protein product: CASSTSGTPHEQYF.

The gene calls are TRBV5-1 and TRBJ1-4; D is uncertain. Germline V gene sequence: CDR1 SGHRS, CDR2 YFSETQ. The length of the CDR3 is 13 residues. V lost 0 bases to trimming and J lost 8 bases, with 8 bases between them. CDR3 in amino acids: CASSLELSEKLFF. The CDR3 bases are TGCGCCAGCAGCTTGGAACTGAGCGAAAAACTGTTTTTT.